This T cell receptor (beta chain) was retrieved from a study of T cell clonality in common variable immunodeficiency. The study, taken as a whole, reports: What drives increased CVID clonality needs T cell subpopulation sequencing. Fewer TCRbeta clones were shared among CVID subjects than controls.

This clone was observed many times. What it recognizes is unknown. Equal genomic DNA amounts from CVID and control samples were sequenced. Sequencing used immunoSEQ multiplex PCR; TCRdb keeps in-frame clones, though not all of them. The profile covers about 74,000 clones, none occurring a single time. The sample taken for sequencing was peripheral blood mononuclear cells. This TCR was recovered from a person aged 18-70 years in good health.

The sequenced part of the CDR3 DNA is TGTGCCACCAGTGATTTCACAGGGAGGAGCACAGATACG. Protein product: CATSDFTGRSTDT. The full CDR3 sequence reads CATSDFTGRSTDTQYF. The V call is TRBV24-1, the J call TRBJ2-3; D is possibly TRBD1 or TRBD2 (6 bases each). The read finishes 3 residues shy of the CDR3 end, and the germline J gene is used to complete it. Trimming cost V 1 base and J 0 bases, with 10 bases left between them. This CDR3 has 16 residues. Germline assignment: CDR1 KGHDR and CDR2 SFDVKD.